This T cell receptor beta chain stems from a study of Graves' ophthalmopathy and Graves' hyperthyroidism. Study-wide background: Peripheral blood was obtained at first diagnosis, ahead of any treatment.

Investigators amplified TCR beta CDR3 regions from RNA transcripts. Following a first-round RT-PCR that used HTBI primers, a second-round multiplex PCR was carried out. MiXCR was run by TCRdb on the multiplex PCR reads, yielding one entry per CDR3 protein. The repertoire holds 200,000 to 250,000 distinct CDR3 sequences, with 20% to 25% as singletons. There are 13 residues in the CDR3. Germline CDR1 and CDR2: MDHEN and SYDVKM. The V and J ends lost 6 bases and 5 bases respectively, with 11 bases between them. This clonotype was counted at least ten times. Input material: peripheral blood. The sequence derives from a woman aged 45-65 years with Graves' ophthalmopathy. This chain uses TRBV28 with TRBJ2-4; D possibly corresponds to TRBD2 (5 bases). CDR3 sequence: CASSRGTENIQYF. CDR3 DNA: TGTGCCAGCAGCCGGGGAACAGAAAACATTCAGTACTTC.